These 31 T cell receptor beta chains were sequenced from one sample in a study of blood T cell repertoires in COVID-19. Clones were read by immunoSEQ multiplex PCR, and TCRdb kept only the in-frame ones, dropping some. The sample includes a few hundred thousand clones, about nine tenths of them seen just once. Sequencing input: PBMCs or T cells enriched from blood (not recorded which). Receptors were obtained from a man in his thirties or forties in a cohort exposed to, infected with or recovered from COVID-19 (not recorded which).

The chain uses TRBV11-2 and TRBJ1-3; a possible D gene is TRBD1 (6 bases). Germline values: CDR1 SGHAT, CDR2 FQNNGV. This CDR3 has 15 residues. The germline V and J ends were trimmed by 4 bases and 1 base, with 11 bases remaining between them. CDR3 in amino acids: CASSWTAISGNTIYF. CDR3 nucleotide sequence: TGTGCCAGCAGCTGGACAGCGATTTCTGGAAACACCATATATTTT.

The chain links TRBV27 to TRBJ2-7, with 15 bases aligning to TRBD2. The germline V gene has CDR1 MNHEY and CDR2 SMNVEV (reference sequence). The CDR3 is made up of 16 amino acids. V dropped 5 bases and J dropped 4; count of bases not matched to a gene: 6. In DNA form, the CDR3 reads TGTGCCAGCAGTAACGCTGGGACTAGCGGGAGGTACGAGCAGTACTTC. Encoded protein: CASSNAGTSGRYEQYF.

The V and J genes are TRBV28 and TRBJ1-1, with TRBD1 identical over 7 bases. Looked up from germline, CDR1 is MDHEN and CDR2 is SYDVKM. CDR3 size: 16 residues. Trimming cost V 5 bases and J 4 bases; bases outside gene matches: 13. The CDR3 nucleotides read TGTGCCAGCAGTCCTAGAGGTAGGGGGCTATCCACTGAAGCTTTCTTT. As protein: CASSPRGRGLSTEAFF.

This rearrangement joins TRBV5-1 to TRBJ2-1; tentatively, D is TRBD1 (5 bases). Trimming cost V 2 bases and J 10 bases, with 19 bases left between them. The CDR3 has 15 amino acids. Germline CDR1 reads SGHRS; CDR2 reads YFSETQ. CDR3 sequence: CASSFSPDRTLEQFF. For the CDR3, the DNA is TGCGCCAGCAGCTTTAGTCCCGACAGAACGTTAGAGCAGTTCTTC.

The CDR3 DNA reads as TGTGCCAGCAGCGCCCACAGGGGCGGAAATTACAATGAGCAGTTCTTC. It is translated as CASSAHRGGNYNEQFF. J is TRBJ2-1 and V is TRBV9; 7 positions agree with TRBD1. Trimming cost V 3 bases and J 4 bases; bases outside gene matches: 10. CDR3 length: 16 residues. Germline V gives CDR1 SGDLS, CDR2 YYNGEE.

J is TRBJ1-1 and V is TRBV27; D not resolved. Trimming removed 0 bases from V and 4 bases from J, with 9 bases in between. The length of the CDR3 is 14 residues. CDR1 is MNHEY, CDR2 SMNVEV, per germline (reference sequence). The CDR3 spells CASSLSRGITEAFF. The CDR3 nucleotides read TGTGCCAGCAGTTTATCGCGAGGGATCACTGAAGCTTTCTTT.

The chain joins TRBV11-3 to TRBJ2-1, with TRBD2 matching over 14 bases. V was pared by 5 bases and J by 10 bases, with 13 bases of the junction left unmatched. The CDR3 is 17 amino acids. In germline, CDR1 is SGHNT, CDR2 YENEEA. Here the CDR3 reads CASSETRLAGGPGEQFF. The CDR3 DNA reads TGTGCCAGCAGCGAAACAAGACTAGCGGGAGGGCCCGGCGAGCAGTTCTTC.

J is TRBJ2-6 and V is TRBV6-4; 11 bases align to TRBD2. The V gene end was trimmed by 4 bases and the J gene end by 0 bases; junction bases not matched to a gene: 2. Germline V CDR1 and CDR2: MRHNA, SNTAGT. CDR3 length equals 17 residues. The CDR3 spells CASSAGTSGSGANVLTF. CDR3 nucleotides: TGTGCCAGCAGTGCCGGGACTAGCGGCTCTGGGGCCAACGTCCTGACTTTC.

The V call is TRBV7-9, the J call TRBJ2-7; TRBD2 is a possible D gene (5 bases). Germline V CDR1 and CDR2: SEHNR, FQNEAQ (reference sequence). Deletions cut 3 bases from V and 6 bases from J, with 18 bases between. This CDR3 contains 15 residues. DNA of the CDR3: TGTGCCAGCAGCTTCCACGGGATAGAGACGTCCGAGCAGTACTTC. Translated: CASSFHGIETSEQYF.

The CDR3, as DNA: TGTGCCAGCAGCTTACGAGGCGGGAGGCCCTCCTACGAGCAGTACTTC. Translation: CASSLRGGRPSYEQYF. The rearrangement links TRBV11-2 to TRBJ2-7; 8 positions agree with TRBD2. This CDR3 has 16 amino acids. Germline trimming cut 2 bases from V and 0 bases from J; bases unmatched to any gene: 6. CDR1 is SGHAT and CDR2 is FQNNGV in the germline V gene. Drawing the rest from reference TRBV11-2 and TRBJ2-7, the complete variable domain is EAGVAQSPRYKIIEKRQSVAFWCNPISGHATLYWYQQILGQGPKLLIQFQNNGVVDDSQLPKDRFSAERLKGVDSTLKIQPAKLEDSAVYLCASSLRGGRPSYEQYFGPGTRLTVT.

V usage is TRBV6-5 and J usage is TRBJ2-1; 8 bases align to TRBD2. The CDR3 has 15 residues. V dropped 6 bases and J dropped 4; count of bases not matched to a gene: 8. Germline assignment: CDR1 MNHEY and CDR2 SVGAGI. In DNA, the CDR3 is TGTGCCAGCAGAACAGAGCGGGAGTGGTACAATGAGCAGTTCTTC. Protein product: CASRTEREWYNEQFF.

V is TRBV6-2 or TRBV6-3 and J is TRBJ2-7; D might be TRBD1 (6 bases). Germline V CDR1 and CDR2: MNHEY, SVGEGT. With 5 bases removed from V and 3 bases from J, the gap between germline ends came to 14 bases. The CDR3 has 14 amino acids. CDR3 DNA: TGTGCCAGCAGTAAGACAGGATCCTACTACGAGCAGTACTTC. Translating it yields CASSKTGSYYEQYF.

V usage is TRBV19 and J usage is TRBJ2-7; tentatively, D is TRBD2 (5 bases). This CDR3 is 12 amino acids long. Germline lookup yields CDR1 LNHDA and CDR2 SQIVND (reference sequence). Trimming took 5 bases from V and 3 from J, leaving 8 bases between them. The CDR3 spells CASSFGDYEQYF. In DNA, the CDR3 is TGTGCCAGTAGTTTCGGGGACTACGAGCAGTACTTC.

The J gene is TRBJ2-3, the V gene TRBV4-1; D is perhaps TRBD1 (6 bases). CDR1 is MGHRA and CDR2 is YSYEKL in the germline V gene. Trimming removed 0 bases at V and 0 bases at J, with 16 bases between. The CDR3 has 18 amino acids. The CDR3 DNA sequence: TGCGCCAGCAGCCAAGAGGGGAAAACAGGGCATAGCACAGATACGCAGTATTTT. Its translation: CASSQEGKTGHSTDTQYF.

The gene calls are TRBV3-1 (or the pseudogene TRBV3-2) and TRBJ1-4; D gene unclear. Trimming took 3 bases from V and 3 from J, leaving 8 bases between them. Germline CDR1 LGHDT, CDR2 YNNKEL (reference sequence). This CDR3 contains 14 residues. DNA of the CDR3: TGTGCCAGCAGCCACCGTATTTCTAATGAAAAACTGTTTTTT. Its translation: CASSHRISNEKLFF.

This sequence joins TRBV19 and TRBJ2-7; 7 bases are a match to TRBD1. Per the germline V gene, CDR1 is LNHDA and CDR2 is SQIVND (reference sequence). CDR3 size: 14 residues. V trimming: 3 bases; J trimming: 2 bases; junction bases outside the gene matches: 4. The CDR3 spells CASSMRDRTYEQYF. DNA for the CDR3: TGTGCCAGTAGTATGAGGGACAGAACCTACGAGCAGTACTTC.

The genes are TRBV19 and TRBJ1-3; a possible D gene is TRBD1 (5 bases). CDR3 size: 15 residues. With 4 bases removed from V and 0 bases from J, the gap between germline ends came to 10 bases. Germline values: CDR1 LNHDA, CDR2 SQIVND (reference sequence). CDR3 coding DNA: TGTGCCAGTAGTAACCTTGGGGCCTCTGGAAACACCATATATTTT. It encodes CASSNLGASGNTIYF.

V gene TRBV5-8 combines with J gene TRBJ1-1; D may be TRBD1 (5 bases). The V and J ends lost 2 bases and 4 bases respectively, with 12 bases between them. The CDR3 is made up of 14 amino acids. Germline V lookup: CDR1 SGHTS, CDR2 YDEGEE. CDR3 loop: CASSLGLGGTEAFF. The CDR3 DNA reads TGTGCCAGCAGCTTAGGTTTGGGGGGCACTGAAGCTTTCTTT.

The chain couples TRBV27 to TRBJ2-3; 8 bases are a match to TRBD2. CDR3 length: 19 amino acids. Per germline, CDR1 MNHEY and CDR2 SMNVEV (reference sequence). With 0 bases clipped from V and 2 bases from J, the junction kept 13 bases outside the gene matches. The CDR3 DNA sequence: TGTGCCAGCAGTTTATCGCCCTTCGGGGCGGGAGGACCCACAGATACGCAGTATTTT. This gives the protein CASSLSPFGAGGPTDTQYF.

This chain links TRBV14 with TRBJ1-2; no reliable D call. Trimming left V 4 bases short and J 0 bases short, with 9 bases between. This CDR3 is 14 amino acids long. Germline loops: CDR1 SGHDN, CDR2 FVKESK. The CDR3 here is CASSRQPSNYGYTF. CDR3 coding DNA: TGTGCCAGCAGCCGACAACCGTCTAACTATGGCTACACCTTC.

This clone was recorded many times. V usage is TRBV11-1 and J usage is TRBJ1-3; D unresolved. V lost 5 bases, J lost 1 base, and 9 bases lay in between. This CDR3 is 14 amino acids long. Germline CDR1 SGHAT, CDR2 FQDESV (reference sequence). Here the CDR3 reads CASSRTSSGNTIYF. CDR3 bases: TGTGCCAGCAGCCGTACTTCTTCTGGAAACACCATATATTTT. The variable domain in full, with the rest retrieved from reference TRBV11-1 and TRBJ1-3, is EAEVAQSPRYKITEKSQAVAFWCDPISGHATLYWYRQILGQGPELLVQFQDESVVDDSQLPKDRFSAERLKGVDSTLKIQPAELGDSAMYLCASSRTSSGNTIYFGEGSWLTVV.

The chain combines TRBV28 with TRBJ1-2, with 9 bases fitting TRBD1. Germline V CDR1 and CDR2: MDHEN, SYDVKM. The CDR3 loop spans 18 amino acids. The junction had 18 bases not matched to a gene; V was cut back by 7 bases and J by 3 bases. The CDR3 sequence: CASIYRISRTGAYYGYTF. The CDR3, as DNA: TGTGCCAGCATCTACCGAATTTCAAGGACAGGGGCCTACTATGGCTACACCTTC.

The rearrangement joins TRBV5-1 to TRBJ1-2, with D possibly being TRBD1 (6 bases). V shed 3 bases and J shed 4 bases, with 13 bases lying between them. Germline loops: CDR1 SGHRS, CDR2 YFSETQ. The CDR3 length is 14 residues. CDR3 DNA sequence: TGCGCCAGCAGCTCGGAGGACAGTGGCTATGGCTACACCTTC. Translated: CASSSEDSGYGYTF.

V gene TRBV20-1 combines with J gene TRBJ2-3; D remains unclear. The length of the CDR3 is 11 residues. V was trimmed by 1 base and J by 4 bases, leaving 3 bases between them. Germline loops: CDR1 DFQATT, CDR2 SNEGSKA (reference sequence). As DNA, the CDR3 is TGCAGTGCTAGAGGGCCAGATACGCAGTATTTT. Residues: CSARGPDTQYF.

The rearrangement joins TRBV2 to TRBJ2-7, with D uncertain. Trimming took off 7 bases at V and 0 bases at J, with 10 bases between the two ends. The CDR3 extends over 13 amino acids. Germline V gene lookup returns CDR1 SNHLY and CDR2 FYNNEI. CDR3: CASTTVHSYEQYF. In DNA form, the CDR3 reads TGTGCCAGCACTACGGTCCACTCCTACGAGCAGTACTTC.

This chain links TRBV5-1 with TRBJ2-1; TRBD2 matches at 13 bases. The J segment lost 7 bases and the V segment lost 0 bases, leaving 4 bases of the junction unmatched. The CDR3 contains 16 residues. CDR1 and CDR2 (germline): SGHRS, YFSETQ. The CDR3 sequence: CASSLGTSGRINEQFF. CDR3 nucleotide sequence: TGCGCCAGCAGCTTGGGGACTAGCGGGAGAATTAATGAGCAGTTCTTC.

The rearrangement links TRBV27 to TRBJ2-7; the match to TRBD2 covers 9 bases. This CDR3 is built from 17 residues. CDR1 and CDR2 (germline): MNHEY, SMNVEV (reference sequence). Trimming removed 3 bases from V and 5 bases from J; junction bases left unmatched: 14. The CDR3 is CASSFLPASGVINEQYF. In DNA, the CDR3 is TGTGCCAGCAGTTTTCTGCCTGCTAGCGGGGTCATTAACGAGCAGTACTTC.

The V gene is TRBV27, the J gene TRBJ2-1; 9 bases agree with TRBD2. This CDR3 spans 18 amino acids. V shed 6 bases, J shed 3 bases, and the junction held 15 bases outside the gene matches. CDR1 and CDR2 from the germline V gene are MNHEY and SMNVEV (reference sequence). This CDR3 is CASSLGQTSGRFYNEQFF. For the CDR3, the DNA is TGTGCCAGCAGCCTGGGACAGACGAGCGGGAGGTTCTACAATGAGCAGTTCTTC.

This clone was seen more than once but under ten times. This chain links TRBV6-5 with TRBJ2-2; no definite D call. Trimming removed 7 bases at V and 6 bases at J, with 6 bases between. In germline, CDR1 is MNHEY, CDR2 SVGAGI. The CDR3 is made up of 11 amino acids. The CDR3 DNA follows: TGTGCCAGCAACATCCCCGGGGAGCTGTTTTTT. This codes for CASNIPGELFF.

The chain recombines TRBV27 with TRBJ1-1; D gene ambiguous. The V gene lost 1 base and the J gene lost 6 bases, with 9 bases spanning the gap. CDR3 size: 13 residues. Germline V gives CDR1 MNHEY, CDR2 SMNVEV (reference sequence). The CDR3 sequence: CASSLLDGAEAFF. The CDR3 region has the DNA TGTGCCAGCAGTTTATTGGATGGAGCTGAAGCTTTCTTT.

The CDR3 region is CASSQVRDRYTDTQYF. CDR3 coding DNA: TGCGCCAGCAGCCAAGTACGGGACAGATACACAGATACGCAGTATTTT. The chain combines TRBV4-3 with TRBJ2-3; TRBD1 aligns across 7 bases. The CDR3 covers 16 residues. CDR1 and CDR2 (germline): LGHNA, YSLEER. V dropped 1 base and J dropped 2; count of bases not matched to a gene: 6.